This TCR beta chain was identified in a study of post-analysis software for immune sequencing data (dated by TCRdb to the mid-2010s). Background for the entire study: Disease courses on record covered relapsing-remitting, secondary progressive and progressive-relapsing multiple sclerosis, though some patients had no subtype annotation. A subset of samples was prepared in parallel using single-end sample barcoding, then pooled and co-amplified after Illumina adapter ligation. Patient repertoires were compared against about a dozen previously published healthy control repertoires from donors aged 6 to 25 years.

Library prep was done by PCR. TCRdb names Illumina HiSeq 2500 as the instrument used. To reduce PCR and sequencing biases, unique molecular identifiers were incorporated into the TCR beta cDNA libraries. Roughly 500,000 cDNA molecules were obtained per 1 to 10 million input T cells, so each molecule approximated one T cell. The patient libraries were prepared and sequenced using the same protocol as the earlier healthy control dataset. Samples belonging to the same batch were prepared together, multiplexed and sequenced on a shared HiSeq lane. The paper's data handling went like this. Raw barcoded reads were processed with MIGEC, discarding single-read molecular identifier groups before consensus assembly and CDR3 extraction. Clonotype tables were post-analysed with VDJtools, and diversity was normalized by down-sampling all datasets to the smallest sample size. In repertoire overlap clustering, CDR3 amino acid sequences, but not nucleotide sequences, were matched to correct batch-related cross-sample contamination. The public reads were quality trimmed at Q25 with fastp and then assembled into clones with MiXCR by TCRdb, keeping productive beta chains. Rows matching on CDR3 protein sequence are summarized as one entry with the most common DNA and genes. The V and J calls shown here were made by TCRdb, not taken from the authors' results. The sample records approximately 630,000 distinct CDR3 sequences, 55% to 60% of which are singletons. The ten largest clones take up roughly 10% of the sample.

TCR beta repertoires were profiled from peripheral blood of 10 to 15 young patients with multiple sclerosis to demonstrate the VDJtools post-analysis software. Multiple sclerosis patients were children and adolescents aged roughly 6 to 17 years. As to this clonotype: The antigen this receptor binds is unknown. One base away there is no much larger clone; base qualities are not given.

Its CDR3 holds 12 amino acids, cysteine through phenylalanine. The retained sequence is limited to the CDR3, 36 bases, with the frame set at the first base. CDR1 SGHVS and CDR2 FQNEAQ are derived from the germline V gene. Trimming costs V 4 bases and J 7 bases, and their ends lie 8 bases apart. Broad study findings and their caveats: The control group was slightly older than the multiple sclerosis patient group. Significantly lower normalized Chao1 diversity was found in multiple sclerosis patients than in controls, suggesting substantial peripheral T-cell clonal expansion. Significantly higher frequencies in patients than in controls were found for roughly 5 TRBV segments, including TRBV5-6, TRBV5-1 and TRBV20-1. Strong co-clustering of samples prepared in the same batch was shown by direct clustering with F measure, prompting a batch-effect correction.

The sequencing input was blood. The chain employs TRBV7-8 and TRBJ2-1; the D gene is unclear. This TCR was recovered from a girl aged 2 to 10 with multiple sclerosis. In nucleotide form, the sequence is TGTGCCAGCAGCTCCCGCTCGAATGAGCAGTTCTTC. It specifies CASSSRSNEQFF.